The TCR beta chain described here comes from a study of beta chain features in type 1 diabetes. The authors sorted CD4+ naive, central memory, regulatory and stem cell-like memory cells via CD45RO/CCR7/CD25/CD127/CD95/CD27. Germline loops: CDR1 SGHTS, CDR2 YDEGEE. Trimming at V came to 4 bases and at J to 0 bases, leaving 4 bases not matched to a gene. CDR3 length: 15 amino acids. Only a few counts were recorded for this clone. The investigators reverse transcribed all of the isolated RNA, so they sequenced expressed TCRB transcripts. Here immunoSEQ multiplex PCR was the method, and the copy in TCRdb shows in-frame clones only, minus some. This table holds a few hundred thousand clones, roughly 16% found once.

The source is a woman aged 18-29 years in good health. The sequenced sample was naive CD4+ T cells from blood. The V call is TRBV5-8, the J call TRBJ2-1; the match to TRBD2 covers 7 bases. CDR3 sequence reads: CASSPGGFSYNEQFF. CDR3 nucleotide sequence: TGTGCCAGCAGCCCCGGGGGGTTCTCCTACAATGAGCAGTTCTTC. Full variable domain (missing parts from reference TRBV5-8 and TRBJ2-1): EAGVTQSPTHLIKTRGQQATLRCSPISGHTSVYWYQQALGLGLQFLLWYDEGEERNRGNFPPRFSGRQFPNYSSELNVNALELEDSALYLCASSPGGFSYNEQFFGPGTRLTVL.